This T cell receptor (beta chain) was retrieved from a study of cytomegalovirus exposure and HLA in healthy donors. A word on this clone: Its specificity is not known.

PCR employed 60 Vbeta and 13 Jbeta primers. The assay was immunoSEQ multiplex PCR, and TCRdb's table has in-frame clones only and misses some. The profile shows 200,000 or so clones, more than 75% of them singletons. Overall study results and limits: Later analysis indicated greater clonal expansion among HLA-associated TCR beta chains than among equally common other chains. An observed cluster of highly shared sequence variants was recorded as a likely sequencing artifact. Later work found that TCR association rates differed between HLA loci; DRB1 had the most and HLA-C the fewest. Presence/absence comparisons presumed near-even sequencing depth among donors.

CDR1 and CDR2 from the germline V gene are ENHRY and SYGVKD. Deletions cut 6 bases from V and 3 bases from J, with 9 bases between. This CDR3 spans 13 amino acids. The chain uses TRBV10-3 and TRBJ1-5, with D possibly being TRBD1 (6 bases). The TCR sequence derives from a human donor in good health. Sample: PBMCs. This CDR3 reads CAIRDRINQPQHF. CDR3 nucleotides: TGTGCCATCAGGGACAGAATCAATCAGCCCCAGCATTTT.